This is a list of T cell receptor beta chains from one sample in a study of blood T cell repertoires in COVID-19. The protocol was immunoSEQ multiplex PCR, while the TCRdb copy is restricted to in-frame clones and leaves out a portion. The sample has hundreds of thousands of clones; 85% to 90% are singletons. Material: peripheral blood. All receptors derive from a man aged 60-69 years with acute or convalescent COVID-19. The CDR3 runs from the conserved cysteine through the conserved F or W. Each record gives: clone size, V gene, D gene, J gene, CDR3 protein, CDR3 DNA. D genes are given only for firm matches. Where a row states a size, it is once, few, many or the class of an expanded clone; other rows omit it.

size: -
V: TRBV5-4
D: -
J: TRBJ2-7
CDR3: CASSLEAGRYEQYF
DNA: TGTGCCAGCAGCTTGGAGGCGGGGCGCTACGAGCAGTACTTC

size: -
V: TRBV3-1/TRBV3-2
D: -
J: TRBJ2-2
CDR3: CASSRSGSGELFF
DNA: TGTGCCAGCAGCCGGTCGGGTTCCGGGGAGCTGTTTTTT

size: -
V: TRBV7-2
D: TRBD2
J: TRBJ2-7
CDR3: CASSNQLVASGAYEQYF
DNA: TGTGCCAGCAGCAATCAGTTAGTGGCTAGCGGGGCCTACGAGCAGTACTTC

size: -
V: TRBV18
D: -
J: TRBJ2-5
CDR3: CASSTGRVPGGETQYF
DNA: TGTGCCAGCTCAACCGGGCGGGTTCCTGGTGGAGAGACCCAGTACTTC

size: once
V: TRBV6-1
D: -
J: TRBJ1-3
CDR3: CASSGIGLQGGGSGNTIYF
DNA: TGTGCCAGCAGTGGAATAGGGCTTCAGGGAGGGGGCTCTGGAAACACCATATATTTT

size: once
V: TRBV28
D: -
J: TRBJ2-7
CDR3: CASGDTSYEQYF
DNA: TGTGCCAGCGGGGACACCTCCTACGAGCAGTACTTC

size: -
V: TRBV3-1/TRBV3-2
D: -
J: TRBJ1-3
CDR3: CASSQDSYSGNTIYF
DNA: TGTGCCAGCAGCCAAGACAGTTACTCTGGAAACACCATATATTTT

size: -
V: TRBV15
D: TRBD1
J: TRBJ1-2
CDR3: CATSTPRGTGDYGYTF
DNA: TGTGCCACCAGCACCCCGAGAGGGACAGGGGACTATGGCTACACCTTC

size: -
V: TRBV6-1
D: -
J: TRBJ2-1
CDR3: CASSETSYNEQFF
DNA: TGTGCCAGCAGTGAAACATCGTACAATGAGCAGTTCTTC

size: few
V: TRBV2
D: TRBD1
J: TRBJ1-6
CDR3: CASSRDRGSIDHF
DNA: TGTGCCAGCTCCCGCGACAGGGGTTCGATTGACCACTTT

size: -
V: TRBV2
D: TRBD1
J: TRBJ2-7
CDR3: CASSRDRGMTYEQYF
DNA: TGTGCCAGCAGTCGGGACAGGGGGATGACCTACGAGCAGTACTTC